One sample yielded the 27 T cell receptor beta chains listed below, sequenced in a study of blood T cell repertoires in COVID-19. Here immunoSEQ multiplex PCR was the method, and the copy in TCRdb shows in-frame clones only, minus some. The sample consists of fewer than 250,000 clones, 65% to 90% of them appearing once. The source material was peripheral blood. The source is a woman between 50 and 59 years old with acute or convalescent COVID-19.

The chain employs TRBV13 and TRBJ2-7, with 7 bases that match TRBD2. V was clipped by 1 base and J by 3 bases; unmatched bases: 6. Germline V lookup: CDR1 PRHDT, CDR2 FYEKMQ (reference sequence). This CDR3 is 15 amino acids long. The CDR3 sequence: CASSLVAGDHYEQYF. CDR3 DNA: TGTGCCAGCAGCTTAGTTGCGGGGGACCACTACGAGCAGTACTTC. Looking up the rest from reference TRBV13 and TRBJ2-7 gives the full variable domain: AAGVIQSPRHLIKEKRETATLKCYPIPRHDTVYWYQQGPGQDPQFLISFYEKMQSDKGSIPDRFSAQQFSDYHSELNMSSLELGDSALYFCASSLVAGDHYEQYFGPGTRLTVT.

This chain connects TRBV5-4 to TRBJ1-2; tentative D call: TRBD1 (5 bases). The germline gives CDR1 SGHNT, CDR2 YYREEE (reference sequence). There are 13 residues in the CDR3. Trimming stripped 2 bases from V and 4 bases from J, with 9 bases between. The CDR3 coding sequence is TGTGCCAGCAGCTTAAATCAGGGCTATGGCTACACCTTC. This codes for CASSLNQGYGYTF.

V and J are TRBV5-6 and TRBJ2-1, with D possibly TRBD1 on 6 matching bases. Trimming left V 4 bases short and J 6 bases short, with 14 bases between. CDR3 length: 14 amino acids. The germline gives CDR1 SGHDT, CDR2 YYEEEE. CDR3 sequence reads: CASSPWTEFNEQFF. CDR3 nucleotides: TGTGCCAGCAGCCCATGGACAGAGTTCAATGAGCAGTTCTTC.

V gene TRBV20-1 combines with J gene TRBJ1-2; D is perhaps TRBD1 (5 bases). The CDR3 has 11 amino acids. The germline gives CDR1 DFQATT, CDR2 SNEGSKA (reference sequence). Trimming took 5 bases from V and 8 from J, leaving 12 bases between them. The CDR3 coding sequence is TGCAGTGCTTCGTTCGGGGGGGGCTACACCTTC. Translating gives CSASFGGGYTF.

V usage is TRBV28 and J usage is TRBJ1-3, with 11 bases identical to TRBD1. Looked up from germline, CDR1 is MDHEN and CDR2 is SYDVKM. The CDR3 extends over 16 amino acids. The trim removed 3 bases at V and 3 bases at J, leaving 4 bases unmatched. In nucleotides, the CDR3 is TGTGCCAGCAGTTTCTCCGGGACAGGGGGTGGAAACACCATATATTTT. As protein: CASSFSGTGGGNTIYF.

Note on this clone: The germline gene is not matched at one end of the junction; a read error may be the cause. The chain employs TRBV7-7 and TRBJ2-1; 9 bases agree with TRBD2. This CDR3 contains 16 residues. Germline V gene data show CDR1 as SSHAT and CDR2 as FNYEAQ (reference sequence). The CDR3 here is CASSLEAGGYYNEQFF. The CDR3, as DNA: TGTGCTAGCAGCCTAGAAGCGGGGGGTTACTACAATGAGCAGTTCTTC.

V usage is TRBV14 and J usage is TRBJ2-1, with no clear D. This CDR3 spans 11 amino acids. Germline CDR1 SGHDN, CDR2 FVKESK. V was cut by 1 base and J by 16 bases, with 11 bases left in between. The CDR3: CASSQGVAQFF. CDR3 DNA: TGTGCCAGCAGCCAAGGGGTAGCACAATTCTTC.

The rearrangement joins TRBV7-2 to TRBJ2-1; 8 nucleotides line up with TRBD1. This CDR3 contains 16 residues. The ends lost 4 bases at V and 0 bases at J; junction bases unmatched: 5. Germline values: CDR1 SGHTA, CDR2 FQGNSA. DNA for the CDR3: TGTGCCAGCAGCTGGCAGGGGGCGAGCTCCTACAATGAGCAGTTCTTC. Its translation is CASSWQGASSYNEQFF.

This chain connects TRBV5-4 to TRBJ2-3; 11 positions match TRBD2. The CDR3 is made up of 16 amino acids. J gave up 1 base and V 5 bases, and 6 bases lay outside the gene matches. CDR1 SGHNT and CDR2 YYREEE come from the germline V gene (reference sequence). As DNA, the CDR3 is TGTGCCAGCAGGCCCCAACTAGCGGGGGGCACAGATACGCAGTATTTT. Translating it yields CASRPQLAGGTDTQYF. Variable domain in full (rest from reference TRBV5-4 and TRBJ2-3): ETGVTQSPTHLIKTRGQQVTLRCSSQSGHNTVSWYQQALGQGPQFIFQYYREEENGRGNFPPRFSGLQFPNYSSELNVNALELDDSALYLCASRPQLAGGTDTQYFGPGTRLTVL.

This clone was picked up one time. This sequence joins TRBV11-2 and TRBJ2-1; no clear D. V was clipped by 3 bases and J by 4 bases, with 7 bases between them. Germline V gene data show CDR1 as SGHAT and CDR2 as FQNNGV. The CDR3 is 13 residues long. CDR3 DNA sequence: TGTGCCAGCAGCTTTCCCTCTTACAATGAGCAGTTCTTC. Translating it yields CASSFPSYNEQFF.

The J gene is TRBJ2-1, the V gene TRBV19; 10 bases are shared with TRBD2. V lost 2 bases to trimming and J lost 7 bases; unmatched junction nucleotides: 2. The CDR3 sequence is 14 residues long. The germline V gene encodes CDR1 LNHDA and CDR2 SQIVND (reference sequence). The CDR3 loop reads CASSITSGVNEQFF. CDR3 sequence (DNA): TGTGCCAGTAGTATAACTAGCGGGGTTAATGAGCAGTTCTTC.

This sequence joins TRBV2 and TRBJ2-3; 13 bases fit TRBD2. CDR3 length: 14 residues. From germline, CDR1 is SNHLY and CDR2 FYNNEI. Trimming at V came to 6 bases and at J to 3 bases, leaving 0 bases not matched to a gene. CDR3 protein: CASRTSGGTDTQYF. The CDR3 DNA reads TGTGCCAGCAGGACTAGCGGGGGGACAGATACGCAGTATTTT.

In its sample, this clone was seen once. The gene calls are TRBV20-1 and TRBJ1-1, with D perhaps matching TRBD1 (5 bases). The V gene lost 3 bases and the J gene lost 3 bases, with 8 bases spanning the gap. Germline loops: CDR1 DFQATT, CDR2 SNEGSKA (reference sequence). CDR3 length: 12 amino acids. The CDR3 loop is CSASQGHTEAFF. For the CDR3, the DNA is TGCAGTGCTAGTCAGGGTCACACTGAAGCTTTCTTT.

V usage is TRBV12-3 or TRBV12-4 and J usage is TRBJ1-1, with TRBD1 as a possible D gene (5 bases). Trimming shortened V by 1 base and J by 7 bases, and 10 bases separated the two germline ends. This CDR3 region has 13 residues. The CDR3 region is CASSLGSQGEAFF. The CDR3 nucleotides are TGTGCCAGCAGTTTAGGCTCCCAGGGTGAAGCTTTCTTT.

The chain recombines TRBV3-1 (or the pseudogene TRBV3-2) with TRBJ2-6; 7 nucleotides align to TRBD1. This CDR3 comprises 17 residues. Germline V gene lookup returns CDR1 LGHDT and CDR2 YNNKEL (reference sequence). The junction had 6 bases not matched to a gene; V was cut back by 4 bases and J by 0 bases. The CDR3 DNA sequence: TGTGCCAGCAGCCGGGACAGTGCCCTCTCTGGGGCCAACGTCCTGACTTTC. Translating gives CASSRDSALSGANVLTF.

This sequence joins TRBV29-1 and TRBJ2-7; 7 bases match TRBD1. Germline assignment: CDR1 SQVTM and CDR2 ANQGSEA. V lost 5 bases and J lost 2; bases outside the gene matches: 9. CDR3 size: 14 residues. CDR3 in DNA: TGCAGCGTTTGGCGCGACCAGGGGGCCTACGAGCAGTACTTC. Residues: CSVWRDQGAYEQYF.

CDR3 DNA sequence: TGTGCCAGCAGCTTTACAGTCAACTATGGCTACACCTTC. This encodes CASSFTVNYGYTF. The rearrangement joins TRBV7-8 to TRBJ1-2; D unclear. The CDR3 extends over 13 amino acids. V was cut by 3 bases and J by 2 bases, with 7 bases left in between. Germline V gene sequence: CDR1 SGHVS, CDR2 FQNEAQ.

V and J are TRBV11-1 and TRBJ2-3, with D uncertain. V was clipped by 0 bases and J by 3 bases, with 4 bases between them. The germline V gene has CDR1 SGHAT and CDR2 FQDESV (reference sequence). This CDR3 comprises 13 residues. The chain's CDR3 is CASSLALTDTQYF. In DNA, the CDR3 is TGTGCCAGCAGCTTAGCGTTAACAGATACGCAGTATTTT.

This clone was seen only once. The gene calls are TRBV5-4 and TRBJ2-2; TRBD2 matches 10 bases. The V and J ends lost 4 bases and 0 bases, in that order; junction bases with no gene match: 3. From germline, CDR1 is SGHNT and CDR2 YYREEE (reference sequence). The CDR3 is 16 amino acids. The CDR3 reads CASSLGTSANTGELFF. The CDR3 DNA reads as TGTGCCAGCAGCCTCGGGACTAGCGCGAACACCGGGGAGCTGTTTTTT. The entire variable domain, with the rest obtained from reference TRBV5-4 and TRBJ2-2, is as follows: ETGVTQSPTHLIKTRGQQVTLRCSSQSGHNTVSWYQQALGQGPQFIFQYYREEENGRGNFPPRFSGLQFPNYSSELNVNALELDDSALYLCASSLGTSANTGELFFGEGSRLTVL.

This chain joins TRBV19 and TRBJ1-5; the D is unclear. Germline assignment: CDR1 LNHDA and CDR2 SQIVND (reference sequence). This CDR3 is 15 amino acids long. The V gene lost 6 bases and the J gene lost 1 base, with 13 bases spanning the gap. In nucleotides, the CDR3 is TGTGCCAGTAGCCGGGAGAGGACGAGCAATCAGCCCCAGCATTTT. Amino acid sequence: CASSRERTSNQPQHF.

The chain recombines TRBV5-4 with TRBJ2-3; possible D gene TRBD2, 7 bases. Trimming shortened V by 4 bases and J by 7 bases, and 22 bases separated the two germline ends. Germline CDR1 SGHNT, CDR2 YYREEE (reference sequence). The CDR3 is made up of 16 amino acids. CDR3 sequence: CASSLDGGGSPNTQYF. The CDR3 DNA reads as TGTGCCAGCAGCCTGGATGGGGGGGGCAGTCCTAATACGCAGTATTTT.

The chain recombines TRBV5-4 with TRBJ2-1; D gene unclear. The CDR3 length is 15 residues. In germline, CDR1 is SGHNT, CDR2 YYREEE (reference sequence). Deletions cut 0 bases from V and 6 bases from J, with 13 bases between. CDR3 amino acids: CASSLGAIDINEQFF. Written as DNA, the CDR3 is TGTGCCAGCAGCTTGGGGGCCATAGATATCAATGAGCAGTTCTTC. Drawing the rest from reference TRBV5-4 and TRBJ2-1, the complete variable domain is ETGVTQSPTHLIKTRGQQVTLRCSSQSGHNTVSWYQQALGQGPQFIFQYYREEENGRGNFPPRFSGLQFPNYSSELNVNALELDDSALYLCASSLGAIDINEQFFGPGTRLTVL.

The CDR3 DNA reads TGTGCCAGCAGCTCAAGCGGGAGGGGTCAGTTCTTC. This encodes CASSSSGRGQFF. The V and J genes are TRBV5-4 and TRBJ2-1, with 10 bases identical to TRBD2. Unmatched junction bases numbered 4, after V lost 3 bases and J lost 13 bases. The CDR3 has 12 residues. CDR1 and CDR2 (germline): SGHNT, YYREEE (reference sequence).

J is TRBJ1-5 and V is TRBV7-8; 8 positions agree with TRBD1. The V and J ends lost 2 bases and 0 bases, in that order; junction bases with no gene match: 9. The CDR3 is made up of 18 amino acids. In germline, CDR1 is SGHVS, CDR2 FQNEAQ. CDR3 in amino acids: CASSLTGTGSFSNQPQHF. The CDR3 DNA reads TGTGCCAGCAGCTTAACCGGGACAGGAAGCTTTAGCAATCAGCCCCAGCATTTT. The whole variable domain, remainder taken from reference TRBV7-8 and TRBJ1-5, is GAGVSQSPRYKVAKRGQDVALRCDPISGHVSLFWYQQALGQGPEFLTYFQNEAQLDKSGLPSDRFFAERPEGSVSTLKIQRTQQEDSAVYLCASSLTGTGSFSNQPQHFGDGTRLSIL.

J is TRBJ2-3 and V is TRBV5-4, with D perhaps TRBD2 (5 bases). The CDR3 runs 14 residues. Germline-derived CDR1 and CDR2 are SGHNT and YYREEE (reference sequence). Trimming cost V 3 bases and J 6 bases, with 14 bases left between them. The CDR3 here is CASSYSSSGDTQYF. In nucleotides, the CDR3 is TGTGCCAGCAGCTACTCCAGCTCGGGGGATACGCAGTATTTT.

This rearrangement joins TRBV7-6 to TRBJ2-7; TRBD1 agrees at 8 bases. The V gene's germline CDR1 is SGHVS and CDR2 FNYEAQ. Trimming cost V 4 bases and J 0 bases; bases outside gene matches: 8. This CDR3 is built from 16 residues. The CDR3 sequence is CASSSIDRGHSYEQYF. DNA of the CDR3: TGTGCCAGCAGCTCCATCGACAGGGGCCACTCCTACGAGCAGTACTTC.

In this sample, this clone turned up a few times. The chain employs TRBV4-2 and TRBJ1-5; 9 bases map to TRBD1. The CDR3 runs to 18 residues. The V gene end was trimmed by 2 bases and the J gene end by 0 bases; junction bases not matched to a gene: 8. The germline V gene has CDR1 LGHNA and CDR2 YNFKEQ. CDR3 loop: CASSQSEGTGYSNQPQHF. The CDR3 bases are TGTGCCAGCAGCCAATCTGAAGGGACAGGGTATAGCAATCAGCCCCAGCATTTT.